These 30 T cell receptor beta chains came from one sample sequenced in a study of vaccination effects on CD4 cells after COVID-19. These TCRs' antigens remain unknown. Antigen-specific CD4+ T cells were first expanded with viral peptide pools by the ViraFEST assay and only then sequenced. Subsequent to a culture period of 10 to 11 days, CD4+ T cells were isolated. Nobody among the vaccine recipients had prior SARS-CoV-2 infection (nucleocapsid antibodies were negative). The repertoire was sequenced with immunoSEQ multiplex PCR; TCRdb's copy has only in-frame clones and lacks some. The sample comprises approximately 28,000 clones, roughly 70% of which are singletons, and approximately 20% rests with the top ten. The sample was CD4+ T cells from PBMCs cultured with HCoV-NL63 spike peptides, taken before COVID-19 vaccination. These receptors came from a human donor who received a COVID-19 vaccine.

This clone appeared a few times. The chain links TRBV6-2 or TRBV6-3 to TRBJ1-1; D is perhaps TRBD1 (5 bases). This CDR3 has 13 amino acids. V gave up 6 bases and J gave up 0 bases, with 8 bases separating them. Germline V CDR1 and CDR2: MNHEY, SVGEGT. CDR3 coding DNA: TGTGCCAGCAGCCGACAGCTGAACACTGAAGCTTTCTTT. Translated, it gives CASSRQLNTEAFF.

The chain carries TRBV19 and TRBJ2-3; a weak D match, TRBD2 (5 bases). V lost 4 bases to trimming and J lost 1 base, with 15 bases between them. From germline, CDR1 is LNHDA and CDR2 SQIVND (reference sequence). This CDR3 has 16 amino acids. The CDR3 sequence is CASSKGLRAGTDTQYF. CDR3 DNA sequence: TGTGCCAGTAGTAAAGGACTTCGAGCGGGCACAGATACGCAGTATTTT.

This clone was counted between two and nine times. This chain links TRBV27 with TRBJ1-1; 9 bases match TRBD1. After removal of 7 bases from V and 9 bases from J, the junction contained 12 bases not matched to a gene. Germline V gene data show CDR1 as MNHEY and CDR2 as SMNVEV (reference sequence). This CDR3 has 14 residues. The CDR3 DNA follows: TGTGCCAGCACCCAATCGAGGGGGACAGGGAAAGCTTTCTTT. As protein: CASTQSRGTGKAFF.

For the CDR3, the DNA is TGTGCCAGCAGCCCCGGCGGGGCTGGAAACACCATATATTTT. As protein: CASSPGGAGNTIYF. The chain has TRBV7-2 and TRBJ1-3; D gene unclear. The V end was cut by 5 bases, the J end by 2 bases, with 10 bases between. The CDR3 is 14 amino acids. Per the germline V gene, CDR1 is SGHTA and CDR2 is FQGNSA.

The chain couples TRBV3-1 (or the pseudogene TRBV3-2) to TRBJ2-5; D is uncertain. V was trimmed by 4 bases and J by 5 bases, leaving 11 bases between them. Germline V gene data show CDR1 as LGHDT and CDR2 as YNNKEL (reference sequence). This CDR3 is 13 amino acids long. CDR3 DNA: TGTGCCAGCAGCCCCCCCGGCAGCGAGACCCAGTACTTC. This sequence encodes CASSPPGSETQYF.

This clone was seen a handful of times. This rearrangement joins TRBV5-6 to TRBJ2-7, with 7 bases identical to TRBD1. This CDR3 has 13 residues. Germline CDR1 SGHDT, CDR2 YYEEEE. The V and J ends lost 4 bases and 4 bases, in that order; junction bases with no gene match: 5. The DNA of the CDR3 is TGTGCCAGCAGCCCGACAGGGAGTTACGAGCAGTACTTC. Translation gives CASSPTGSYEQYF.

The chain employs TRBV13 and TRBJ2-7; D possibly corresponds to TRBD2 (6 bases). The germline V gene encodes CDR1 PRHDT and CDR2 FYEKMQ (reference sequence). V was trimmed by 5 bases and J by 7 bases, leaving 18 bases between them. The CDR3 is made up of 14 amino acids. The CDR3 loop reads CASSLPGGTGEQYF. The CDR3 DNA reads TGTGCCAGCAGCCTTCCCGGGGGTACCGGGGAGCAGTACTTC.

The V and J genes are TRBV9 and TRBJ1-3; D is uncertain. CDR1 and CDR2 from the germline V gene are SGDLS and YYNGEE. V shed 0 bases and J shed 3 bases, with 4 bases lying between them. This CDR3 contains 13 residues. The CDR3 loop is CASSVEGGNTIYF. The CDR3 DNA is TGTGCCAGCAGCGTAGAGGGTGGAAACACCATATATTTT.

The J gene is TRBJ1-3, the V gene TRBV6-5; weak D call: TRBD1 (5 bases). The CDR3 runs 14 residues. From germline, CDR1 is MNHEY and CDR2 SVGAGI. The V gene lost 6 bases and the J gene lost 4 bases, with 13 bases spanning the gap. The CDR3, as DNA: TGTGCCAGCAGAATCCCAGGGTCAGGAAACACCATATATTTT. As protein: CASRIPGSGNTIYF.

The V call is TRBV6-5, the J call TRBJ2-4; D possibly corresponds to TRBD2 (6 bases). The V gene's germline CDR1 is MNHEY and CDR2 SVGAGI. The CDR3 contains 15 residues. V lost 3 bases and J 3 bases, leaving 12 bases between the germline ends. The CDR3, as DNA: TGTGCCAGCAGTTATGGGGGAGGAAGCAAAAACATTCAGTACTTC. Translated, it gives CASSYGGGSKNIQYF.

The rearrangement joins TRBV30 to TRBJ1-6; D unresolved. The V and J ends lost 1 base and 9 bases respectively, with 10 bases between them. The CDR3 is made up of 13 amino acids. Per germline, CDR1 GTSNPN and CDR2 SVGIG (reference sequence). The CDR3 sequence: CAWSEGDASPLHF. The CDR3 nucleotides read TGTGCCTGGAGTGAAGGTGATGCTTCACCCCTCCACTTT.

The gene calls are TRBV7-2 and TRBJ1-3; the D is unclear. Germline V gene sequence: CDR1 SGHTA, CDR2 FQGNSA. The germline V and J ends were trimmed by 3 bases and 0 bases, with 9 bases remaining between them. The CDR3 totals 15 residues. Written as DNA, the CDR3 is TGTGCCAGCAGCTTTGGCAGAGCCTCTGGAAACACCATATATTTT. This translates into CASSFGRASGNTIYF. Based on the CDR3 plus reference TRBV7-2 and TRBJ1-3, the full variable domain is GAGVSQSPSNKVTEKGKDVELRCDPISGHTALYWYRQSLGQGLEFLIYFQGNSAPDKSGLPSDRFSAERTGGSVSTLTIQRTQQEDSAVYLCASSFGRASGNTIYFGEGSWLTVV.

This sequence joins TRBV5-6 and TRBJ1-2; maybe TRBD1 (5 bases). Trimming shortened V by 0 bases and J by 7 bases, and 10 bases separated the two germline ends. The CDR3 length is 13 residues. Germline CDR1 SGHDT, CDR2 YYEEEE. The CDR3 nucleotides are TGTGCCAGCAGCTTGGCGGTCGGGGGTGGCTACACCTTC. Translated, it gives CASSLAVGGGYTF.

The chain uses TRBV27 and TRBJ2-1; 8 bases agree with TRBD2. V lost 6 bases and J lost 8; bases outside the gene matches: 6. The germline V gene has CDR1 MNHEY and CDR2 SMNVEV (reference sequence). This CDR3 is 13 amino acids long. This CDR3 is CASRAGTRYEQFF. In DNA, the CDR3 is TGTGCCAGCAGAGCCGGGACTAGGTATGAGCAGTTCTTC.

This clone was seen more than once but under ten times. This chain uses TRBV29-1 with TRBJ2-1, with D hard to call. This CDR3 spans 12 amino acids. Trimming took off 4 bases at V and 4 bases at J, with 8 bases between the two ends. Germline CDR1 and CDR2: SQVTM and ANQGSEA. The chain's CDR3 is CSVVGVYNEQFF. Written as DNA, the CDR3 is TGCAGCGTTGTCGGCGTGTACAATGAGCAGTTCTTC.

The chain joins TRBV7-3 to TRBJ1-1; D is ambiguous. V was pared by 9 bases and J by 1 base, with 12 bases between. The CDR3 spans 13 residues. Germline V gives CDR1 SGHTA, CDR2 FQGTGA. The CDR3 loop is CASSRGGNTEAFF. CDR3 sequence (DNA): TGTGCCAGTAGCCGGGGTGGGAACACTGAAGCTTTCTTT. The variable domain in full, with the rest retrieved from reference TRBV7-3 and TRBJ1-1, is GAGVSQTPSNKVTEKGKYVELRCDPISGHTALYWYRQSLGQGPEFLIYFQGTGAADDSGLPNDRFFAVRPEGSVSTLKIQRTERGDSAVYLCASSRGGNTEAFFGQGTRLTVV.

The rearrangement joins TRBV7-9 to TRBJ1-4; 10 nucleotides match TRBD1. CDR1 is SEHNR, CDR2 FQNEAQ, per germline (reference sequence). The CDR3 is made up of 14 amino acids. V lost 3 bases and J lost 10; bases outside the gene matches: 5. The CDR3 sequence: CASSLDRGSGKLFF. CDR3 sequence (DNA): TGTGCCAGCAGCTTGGACAGGGGGTCGGGAAAACTGTTTTTT.

This clone is a singleton in its sample. The chain combines TRBV2 with TRBJ2-7; the match to TRBD2 covers 13 bases. CDR3 length equals 14 residues. V was pared by 6 bases and J by 5 bases, with 4 bases of the junction left unmatched. CDR1 is SNHLY and CDR2 is FYNNEI in the germline V gene. CDR3 DNA sequence: TGTGCCAGCAGACTAGCGGGAGGGCCTAACGAGCAGTACTTC. Translating it yields CASRLAGGPNEQYF.

The chain couples TRBV7-3 to TRBJ2-7; 7 bases are shared with TRBD2. Germline assignment: CDR1 SGHTA and CDR2 FQGTGA. J gave up 6 bases and V 6 bases, and 8 bases lay outside the gene matches. The CDR3 is 13 amino acids. CDR3 residues: CASSAGTIGEQYF. For the CDR3, the DNA is TGTGCCAGCAGTGCAGGGACTATAGGCGAGCAGTACTTC. Complete variable domain (other parts from reference TRBV7-3 and TRBJ2-7): GAGVSQTPSNKVTEKGKYVELRCDPISGHTALYWYRQSLGQGPEFLIYFQGTGAADDSGLPNDRFFAVRPEGSVSTLKIQRTERGDSAVYLCASSAGTIGEQYFGPGTRLTVT.

The chain recombines TRBV14 with TRBJ1-1; perhaps TRBD1 as D (6 bases). V was shortened by 4 bases and J by 1 base, with 13 bases between the two germline ends. The CDR3 has 15 amino acids. Germline values: CDR1 SGHDN, CDR2 FVKESK. The CDR3 is CASSLGRTANTEAFF. CDR3 bases: TGTGCCAGCAGCCTAGGCAGGACAGCGAACACTGAAGCTTTCTTT.

The gene calls are TRBV23-1 and TRBJ2-3; 14 nucleotides line up with TRBD2. TRBV23-1 is an ORF, with its function uncertain. Trimming took 3 bases from V and 1 from J; bases not matched to a gene: 15. This CDR3 has 21 residues. DNA for the CDR3: TGCGCCAGCAGTCAGACCCCGGTGACTAGCGGGAGGGTGGTGCGCACAGATACGCAGTATTTT. Its protein is CASSQTPVTSGRVVRTDTQYF.

J is TRBJ2-3 and V is TRBV5-4; D not resolved. The CDR3 runs 16 residues. Germline-derived CDR1 and CDR2 are SGHNT and YYREEE (reference sequence). V gave up 7 bases and J gave up 2 bases, with 20 bases separating them. CDR3 in amino acids: CASLIHPSRPTDTQYF. The CDR3 bases are TGTGCCAGCCTAATCCATCCTTCGAGACCCACAGATACGCAGTATTTT.

This chain uses TRBV5-4 with TRBJ2-5, with 7 nucleotides matching TRBD2. Germline-derived CDR1 and CDR2 are SGHNT and YYREEE (reference sequence). The CDR3 contains 17 residues. The V segment lost 3 bases and the J segment 6 bases; nucleotides outside the gene matches: 17. For the CDR3, the DNA is TGTGCCAGCAGCTCTTTATCCGGGAGGACCGCCGAAAAGACCCAGTACTTC. The encoded protein is CASSSLSGRTAEKTQYF.

This chain links TRBV5-1 with TRBJ2-1, with unresolved D. The germline V gene encodes CDR1 SGHRS and CDR2 YFSETQ. This CDR3 is 14 amino acids long. The V end was cut by 4 bases, the J end by 5 bases, with 13 bases between. CDR3 in amino acids: CASSVRIPNNEQFF. The CDR3 DNA reads TGCGCCAGCAGCGTACGTATCCCGAACAATGAGCAGTTCTTC.

As DNA, the CDR3 is TGTGCCACATCTTCTTTCTCCGGTTCCCTGAACACTGAAGCTTTCTTT. Amino acids: CATSSFSGSLNTEAFF. The chain has TRBV15 and TRBJ1-1; D unclear. V shed 9 bases and J shed 0 bases, with 20 bases lying between them. From germline, CDR1 is LNHNV and CDR2 YYDKDF (reference sequence). This CDR3 has 16 amino acids.

The chain employs TRBV7-9 and TRBJ1-2, with D possibly matching TRBD1 (6 bases). This CDR3 comprises 14 residues. With 4 bases removed from V and 3 bases from J, the gap between germline ends came to 12 bases. CDR1 and CDR2 (germline): SEHNR, FQNEAQ (reference sequence). CDR3 in amino acids: CASSWGTIDYGYTF. As DNA, the CDR3 is TGTGCCAGCAGCTGGGGGACAATTGACTATGGCTACACCTTC. Combining the CDR3 with reference TRBV7-9 and TRBJ1-2 gives the whole variable domain DTGVSQNPRHKITKRGQNVTFRCDPISEHNRLYWYRQTLGQGPEFLTYFQNEAQLEKSRLLSDRFSAERPKGSFSTLEIQRTEQGDSAMYLCASSWGTIDYGYTFGSGTRLTVV.

The chain links TRBV21-1 to TRBJ2-5; TRBD2 reflects the table's D call only, with no check against the DNA. TRBV21-1 is described as a pseudogene. The CDR3 has 16 amino acids. Here the CDR3 reads CASSTRWLAGQETQYF. The CDR3 region has the DNA TGTGCCAGCAGCACCCGTTGGCTAGCGGGACAAGAGACCCAGTACTTC.

The chain has TRBV7-9 and TRBJ1-2; D might be TRBD1 (5 bases). The CDR3 covers 13 residues. V gave up 5 bases and J gave up 8 bases, with 15 bases separating them. Germline loops: CDR1 SEHNR, CDR2 FQNEAQ (reference sequence). The CDR3 region is CASSLDSFGGYTF. The CDR3 DNA follows: TGTGCCAGCAGCCTAGACAGTTTTGGAGGCTACACCTTC.

The chain carries TRBV4-2 and TRBJ1-2; D gene unclear. The germline CDR1 and CDR2 sequences are LGHNA and YNFKEQ. V dropped 0 bases and J dropped 0 bases, with 14 bases sitting between them. This CDR3 has 17 amino acids. CDR3 sequence reads: CASSQELDGRANYGYTF. The CDR3 DNA reads as TGTGCCAGCAGCCAAGAGTTGGACGGCCGAGCTAACTATGGCTACACCTTC.

The rearrangement links TRBV7-9 to TRBJ2-7; no clear D gene. CDR3 length: 12 amino acids. V gave up 3 bases and J gave up 3 bases, with 6 bases separating them. CDR1 is SEHNR and CDR2 is FQNEAQ in the germline V gene (reference sequence). The CDR3 bases are TGTGCCAGCAGCTTGACCATCTACGAGCAGTACTTC. It yields the protein CASSLTIYEQYF.